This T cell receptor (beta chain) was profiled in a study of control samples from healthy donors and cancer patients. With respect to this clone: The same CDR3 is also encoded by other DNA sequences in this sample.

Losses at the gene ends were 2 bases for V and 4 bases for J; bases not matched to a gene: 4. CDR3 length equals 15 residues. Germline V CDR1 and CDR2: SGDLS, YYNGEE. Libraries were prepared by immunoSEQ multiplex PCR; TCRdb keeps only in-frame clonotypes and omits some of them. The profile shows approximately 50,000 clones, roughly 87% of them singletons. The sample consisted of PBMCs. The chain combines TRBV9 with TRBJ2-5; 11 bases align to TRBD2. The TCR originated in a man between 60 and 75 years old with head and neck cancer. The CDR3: CASSVSGRASETQYF. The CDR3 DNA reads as TGTGCCAGCAGCGTTAGCGGGAGGGCCTCAGAGACCCAGTACTTC.